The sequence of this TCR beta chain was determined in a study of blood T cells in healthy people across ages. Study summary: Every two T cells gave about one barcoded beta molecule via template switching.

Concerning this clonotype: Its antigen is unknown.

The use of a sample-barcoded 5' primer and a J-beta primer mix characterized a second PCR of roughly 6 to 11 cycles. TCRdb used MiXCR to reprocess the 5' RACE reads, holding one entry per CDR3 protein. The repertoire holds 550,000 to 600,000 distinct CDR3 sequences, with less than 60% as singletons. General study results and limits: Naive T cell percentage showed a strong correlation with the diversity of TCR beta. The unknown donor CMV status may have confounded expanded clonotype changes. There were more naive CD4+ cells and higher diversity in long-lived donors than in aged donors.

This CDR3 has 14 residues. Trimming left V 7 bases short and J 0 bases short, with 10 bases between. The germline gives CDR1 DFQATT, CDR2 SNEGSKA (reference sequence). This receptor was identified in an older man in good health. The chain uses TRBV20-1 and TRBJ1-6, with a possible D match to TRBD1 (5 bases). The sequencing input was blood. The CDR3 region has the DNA TGCAGTGTCGGGGGGAGCTCCTATAATTCACCCCTCCACTTT. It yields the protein CSVGGSSYNSPLHF.